This TCR beta chain was recorded in a study of CD8 T cells in ankylosing spondylitis. This CDR3 has 17 amino acids. V shed 5 bases and J shed 3 bases, with 22 bases lying between them. CDR1 and CDR2 from the germline V gene are SNHLY and FYNNEI. This clonotype was counted many times. TCRdb re-analysed the 5' RACE reads in MiXCR, keeping a single row per CDR3 protein. This sample has approximately 150,000 distinct CDR3 sequences; 40% to 50% occur once, and the top ten carry roughly 15%. The chain combines TRBV2 with TRBJ1-1; perhaps TRBD1 as D (6 bases). Specimen: synovial fluid, either unsorted or a sorted T cell fraction (not recorded which). The sequence came from a male donor with ankylosing spondylitis. The CDR3 protein is CASSLSSGAGADTEAFF. The CDR3 coding sequence is TGTGCCAGCAGTCTCTCGTCAGGGGCTGGGGCGGACACTGAAGCTTTCTTT.